This T cell receptor beta chain was retrieved from a study of blood T cell repertoires in COVID-19. At the level of the study: There were acute and convalescent COVID-19 samples, and they came from the United States, Italy and Spain. From T cells, B-cell-depleted T cells, or PBMCs came the material, which was cDNA or gDNA.

TCRdb's copy holds only in-frame clones and misses some; the assay was immunoSEQ multiplex PCR. The table has 150,000 to 200,000 clones, around four fifths seen once; the top ten hold 5.2%. Participant reports of clinical history set cohort assignment. No more than 2 weeks before study entry, exposed participants had met a case of COVID-19. J lost 6 bases, V lost 4 bases, and 7 bases had no gene match. CDR3 length: 14 amino acids. Germline V gene lookup returns CDR1 LNHDA and CDR2 SQIVND (reference sequence). The sequenced material came from PBMCs or T cells enriched from blood (not recorded which). The rearrangement joins TRBV19 to TRBJ2-7, with TRBD1 matching over 9 bases. This receptor was obtained from a man between 65 and 85 years old who had been exposed to COVID-19. The CDR3 DNA reads as TGTGCCAGTAGTAACCGGGACAGGGAGGGCGAGCAGTACTTC. Its translation: CASSNRDREGEQYF.